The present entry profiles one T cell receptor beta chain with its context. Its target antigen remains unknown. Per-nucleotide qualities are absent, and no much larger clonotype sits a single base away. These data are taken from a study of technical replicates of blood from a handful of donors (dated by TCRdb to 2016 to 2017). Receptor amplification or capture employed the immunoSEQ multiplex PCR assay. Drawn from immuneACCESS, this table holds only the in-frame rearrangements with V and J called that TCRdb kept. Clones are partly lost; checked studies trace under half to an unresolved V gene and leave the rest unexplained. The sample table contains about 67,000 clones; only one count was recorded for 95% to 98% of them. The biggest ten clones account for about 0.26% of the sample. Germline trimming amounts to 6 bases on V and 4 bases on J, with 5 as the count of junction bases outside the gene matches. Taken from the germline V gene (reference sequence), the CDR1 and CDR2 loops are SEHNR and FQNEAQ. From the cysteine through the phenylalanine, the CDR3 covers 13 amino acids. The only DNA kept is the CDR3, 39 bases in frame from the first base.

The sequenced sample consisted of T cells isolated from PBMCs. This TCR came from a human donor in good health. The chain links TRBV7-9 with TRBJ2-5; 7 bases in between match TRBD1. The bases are TGTGCCAGCAGTTCTGACAGGGTAGAGACCCAGTACTTC. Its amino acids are CASSSDRVETQYF.